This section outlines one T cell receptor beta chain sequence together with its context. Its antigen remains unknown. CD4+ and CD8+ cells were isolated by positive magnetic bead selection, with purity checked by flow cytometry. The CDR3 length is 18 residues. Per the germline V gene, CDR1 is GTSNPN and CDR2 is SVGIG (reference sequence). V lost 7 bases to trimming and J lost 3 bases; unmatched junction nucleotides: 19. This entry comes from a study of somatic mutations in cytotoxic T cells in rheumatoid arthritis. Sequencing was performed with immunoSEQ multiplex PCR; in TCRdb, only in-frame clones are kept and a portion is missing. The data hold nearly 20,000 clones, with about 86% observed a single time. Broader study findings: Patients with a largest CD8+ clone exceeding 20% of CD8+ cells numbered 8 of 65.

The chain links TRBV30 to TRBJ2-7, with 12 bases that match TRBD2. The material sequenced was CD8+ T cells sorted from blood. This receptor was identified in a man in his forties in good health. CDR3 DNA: TGTGCCTCGATTAAGACTAGCGGGAGAAGAGGGTCTGTCTACGAGCAGTACTTC. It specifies CASIKTSGRRGSVYEQYF.